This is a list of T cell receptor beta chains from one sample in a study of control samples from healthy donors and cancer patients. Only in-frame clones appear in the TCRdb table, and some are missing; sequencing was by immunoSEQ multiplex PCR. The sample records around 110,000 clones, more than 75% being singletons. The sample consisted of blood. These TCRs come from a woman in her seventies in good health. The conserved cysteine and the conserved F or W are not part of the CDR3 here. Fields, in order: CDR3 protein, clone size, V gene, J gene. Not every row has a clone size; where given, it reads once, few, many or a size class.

cdr3_aa: ASSFWGARINEQY
clone_size: once
v_call: TRBV27
j_call: TRBJ2-7

cdr3_aa: ASSQDLTRRGSYYEQY
clone_size: -
v_call: TRBV4-3
j_call: TRBJ2-7

cdr3_aa: ASSVGSMNTEAF
clone_size: -
v_call: TRBV9
j_call: TRBJ1-1

cdr3_aa: ASSIPVSLGQPQH
clone_size: once
v_call: TRBV19
j_call: TRBJ1-5

cdr3_aa: ASTGQGIRY
clone_size: -
v_call: TRBV12-3/TRBV12-4
j_call: TRBJ2-3

cdr3_aa: ASSQGNWQLF
clone_size: -
v_call: TRBV3-1/TRBV3-2
j_call: TRBJ1-4

cdr3_aa: ASSLSGTGQSAF
clone_size: -
v_call: TRBV6-6
j_call: TRBJ1-1

cdr3_aa: ATHQRQGTGELF
clone_size: -
v_call: TRBV10-3
j_call: TRBJ2-2

cdr3_aa: ASSVDPISNEQF
clone_size: -
v_call: TRBV9
j_call: TRBJ2-1

cdr3_aa: ASSLGGTAGTDTQY
clone_size: few
v_call: TRBV11-2
j_call: TRBJ2-3

cdr3_aa: ASRIMTGSGEQY
clone_size: -
v_call: TRBV6-5
j_call: TRBJ2-7

cdr3_aa: ATSGTRTGELF
clone_size: -
v_call: TRBV15
j_call: TRBJ2-2

cdr3_aa: ASSGTGVLNTEAF
clone_size: -
v_call: TRBV3-1/TRBV3-2
j_call: TRBJ1-1

cdr3_aa: ASSSYGLAVSSYEQY
clone_size: -
v_call: TRBV6-2/TRBV6-3
j_call: TRBJ2-7

cdr3_aa: ASSFSGNQPQH
clone_size: -
v_call: TRBV12-3/TRBV12-4
j_call: TRBJ1-5

cdr3_aa: ASSTRHSSNQPQH
clone_size: -
v_call: TRBV6-5
j_call: TRBJ1-5

cdr3_aa: ASSPSGDTEAF
clone_size: -
v_call: TRBV7-3
j_call: TRBJ1-1

cdr3_aa: ASSPSLGGNEQF
clone_size: -
v_call: TRBV7-9
j_call: TRBJ2-1

cdr3_aa: SVVREGGPQH
clone_size: -
v_call: TRBV29-1
j_call: TRBJ1-5

cdr3_aa: ASSPLWGSGYGYT
clone_size: -
v_call: TRBV7-9
j_call: TRBJ1-2

cdr3_aa: SVRRRDNNYGYT
clone_size: -
v_call: TRBV29-1
j_call: TRBJ1-2

cdr3_aa: ASSLRGRKGADEQY
clone_size: -
v_call: TRBV14
j_call: TRBJ2-7

cdr3_aa: ASIDLPELGYT
clone_size: -
v_call: TRBV2
j_call: TRBJ1-2

cdr3_aa: AISEGDSLLYGYT
clone_size: -
v_call: TRBV10-3
j_call: TRBJ1-2

cdr3_aa: ASSPGDRTGVTEAF
clone_size: -
v_call: TRBV28
j_call: TRBJ1-1

cdr3_aa: ASSMGAREWGINEKLF
clone_size: -
v_call: TRBV19
j_call: TRBJ1-4

cdr3_aa: AITGTGGSGANVLT
clone_size: -
v_call: TRBV10-3
j_call: TRBJ2-6

cdr3_aa: ASSYGGGRTEAF
clone_size: -
v_call: TRBV6-5
j_call: TRBJ1-1

cdr3_aa: ASSELGIVNQPQH
clone_size: -
v_call: TRBV6-1
j_call: TRBJ1-5

cdr3_aa: ASSDPGGVGEKLF
clone_size: -
v_call: TRBV3-1/TRBV3-2
j_call: TRBJ1-4

cdr3_aa: ASSATGTGIQY
clone_size: -
v_call: TRBV6-4
j_call: TRBJ2-4

cdr3_aa: ASSLGPSTYEQY
clone_size: -
v_call: TRBV5-6
j_call: TRBJ2-7

cdr3_aa: ASSLLGVSTDTQY
clone_size: -
v_call: TRBV27
j_call: TRBJ2-3

cdr3_aa: ASKRGGFDEQY
clone_size: -
v_call: TRBV5-5
j_call: TRBJ2-7

cdr3_aa: ASSFGSQETQY
clone_size: -
v_call: TRBV11-2
j_call: TRBJ2-5

cdr3_aa: ASSEWLSYNSPLH
clone_size: -
v_call: TRBV2
j_call: TRBJ1-6

cdr3_aa: ASSPGPLGYT
clone_size: -
v_call: TRBV5-6
j_call: TRBJ1-2

cdr3_aa: ASSSPTGEAF
clone_size: -
v_call: TRBV18
j_call: TRBJ1-1

cdr3_aa: ASSIGSRTSGVSIGELF
clone_size: once
v_call: TRBV19
j_call: TRBJ2-2

cdr3_aa: ASRSSGVGLDTQY
clone_size: once
v_call: TRBV5-1
j_call: TRBJ2-3

cdr3_aa: ASSLLDSTDTQY
clone_size: few
v_call: TRBV11-2
j_call: TRBJ2-3

cdr3_aa: ASSLSVQVYNEQF
clone_size: once
v_call: TRBV7-2
j_call: TRBJ2-1

cdr3_aa: ASSRAVAADNEKLF
clone_size: -
v_call: TRBV7-9
j_call: TRBJ1-4

cdr3_aa: ASSANAIANTGELF
clone_size: -
v_call: TRBV18
j_call: TRBJ2-2

cdr3_aa: ASTTLAPEGYT
clone_size: once
v_call: TRBV19
j_call: TRBJ1-2

cdr3_aa: ASSFRDGTGELF
clone_size: -
v_call: TRBV5-1
j_call: TRBJ2-2

cdr3_aa: ASSGLAANTGELF
clone_size: once
v_call: TRBV2
j_call: TRBJ2-2

cdr3_aa: ASSPTSSGNTIY
clone_size: -
v_call: TRBV3-1/TRBV3-2
j_call: TRBJ1-3

cdr3_aa: ASSYGALNQPQH
clone_size: -
v_call: TRBV6-6
j_call: TRBJ1-5

cdr3_aa: ASSLVGGNYGYT
clone_size: -
v_call: TRBV11-2
j_call: TRBJ1-2

cdr3_aa: ASRLTGTGGTEAF
clone_size: -
v_call: TRBV7-9
j_call: TRBJ1-1